One T cell receptor (beta chain) is described in this entry. The sample comes from a study of T-cell memory formation after mild COVID-19. Trimming took off 6 bases at V and 10 bases at J, with 21 bases between the two ends. This CDR3 spans 14 amino acids. CDR1 and CDR2 (germline): KGHSH, LQKENI. TCRdb itself ran the 5' RACE reads through MiXCR, one entry per CDR3 protein. This table has 290,000 or so distinct CDR3 sequences, roughly 21% appearing once. The source material was PBMCs or a T cell subset sorted from them (not recorded which). The TCR comes from a man between 18 and 35 years old who had mild COVID-19 (a few samples of this study predate the infection). Cell type and time point are not known. The chain couples TRBV18 to TRBJ1-1, with D perhaps TRBD1 (5 bases). The CDR3 nucleotides are TGTGCCAGCTCGCCTTCCGGGACTGCTGTTAGAGCTTTCTTT. Translation: CASSPSGTAVRAFF.